Listed below are T cell receptor beta chains from one sample, sequenced in a study of graft-versus-host responses after intestinal transplantation. Clones were read by immunoSEQ multiplex PCR, and TCRdb kept only the in-frame ones, dropping some. The sample lists approximately 70,000 clones; more than 90% were seen once. The material sequenced was bone marrow, taken approximately 700 days after intestinal transplantation. Receptor source: a human patient who received an intestinal transplant, so some T cells may come from the graft donor. CDR3s include the opening cysteine and the closing phenylalanine or tryptophan. Each record gives: D gene, V gene, clone size, J gene, CDR3 DNA, CDR3 protein. The D gene is left open where the match is weak. Rows give clone size only sometimes, using once, few, many, or a class for an expanded clone.

D: NA; V: TRBV9; size: NA; J: TRBJ2-3; DNA: TGTGCCAGCAGCGTAGTTTCGTCAGATACGCAGTATTTT; CDR3: CASSVVSSDTQYF
D: NA; V: TRBV7-2; size: once; J: TRBJ2-7; DNA: TGTGCCAGCAGCTTGAGTTATGTGGGGACCTACTCCTACGAGCAGTACTTC; CDR3: CASSLSYVGTYSYEQYF
D: NA; V: TRBV6-5; size: NA; J: TRBJ1-2; DNA: TGTGCCAGCAGTGAGCTCGAGTATGGCTACACCTTC; CDR3: CASSELEYGYTF
D: NA; V: TRBV2; size: NA; J: TRBJ1-5; DNA: TGTGCCAGCAGTCCACCTACGGAGCCCCAGCATTTT; CDR3: CASSPPTEPQHF
D: NA; V: TRBV28; size: NA; J: TRBJ2-1; DNA: TGTGCCAGCAGCTCTGGCGGGACCCCCGGCAATGAGCAGTTCTTC; CDR3: CASSSGGTPGNEQFF
D: TRBD2; V: TRBV13; size: NA; J: TRBJ2-5; DNA: TGTGCCAGCAGCTTGGGACTAGCGGGGGAATATGAGACCCAGTACTTC; CDR3: CASSLGLAGEYETQYF
D: TRBD2; V: TRBV7-2; size: NA; J: TRBJ2-5; DNA: TGTGCCAGCAGCTTAGTGGGTAGCGGGGGGGCCGTGGAGACCCAGTACTTC; CDR3: CASSLVGSGGAVETQYF
D: NA; V: TRBV7-6; size: once; J: TRBJ2-5; DNA: TGTGCCAGCAGCCACCTGTCGGGGGAAGAGACCCAGTACTTC; CDR3: CASSHLSGEETQYF
D: NA; V: TRBV2; size: NA; J: TRBJ2-1; DNA: TGTGCCACTCAAAGGCCAAGGTACAATGAGCAGTTCTTC; CDR3: CATQRPRYNEQFF
D: NA; V: TRBV6-5; size: NA; J: TRBJ2-2; DNA: TGTGCCAGCAGTTCCACAGGGACCGGGGAGCTGTTTTTT; CDR3: CASSSTGTGELFF
D: NA; V: TRBV19; size: NA; J: TRBJ2-7; DNA: TGTGCCAGTAGTATCTTCGGACAGACCAGCTCCTACGAGCAGTACTTC; CDR3: CASSIFGQTSSYEQYF
D: NA; V: TRBV28; size: NA; J: TRBJ1-5; DNA: TGTGCCAGCAGTTCGCCCGGGCCCCCTTGGACTCAGCCCCAGCATTTT; CDR3: CASSSPGPPWTQPQHF
D: NA; V: TRBV12-5; size: once; J: TRBJ2-5; DNA: TGTGCTAGTGGTTGGGCGGGACTGGGACAAGAGACCCAGTACTTC; CDR3: CASGWAGLGQETQYF
D: TRBD1; V: TRBV12-5; size: NA; J: TRBJ2-4; DNA: TGTGCTAGTGGACCCGGGACAGGAGTTATGAACATTCAGTACTTC; CDR3: CASGPGTGVMNIQYF
D: NA; V: TRBV7-6; size: NA; J: TRBJ2-3; DNA: TGTGCCAGCAACCAGCGTCCCCTTGACACAGATACGCAGTATTTT; CDR3: CASNQRPLDTDTQYF
D: NA; V: TRBV6-5; size: NA; J: TRBJ1-1; DNA: TGTGCCAGCACCGATAACCTGAACACTGAAGCTTTCTTT; CDR3: CASTDNLNTEAFF
D: NA; V: TRBV6-1; size: NA; J: TRBJ1-1; DNA: TGTGCCAGCAGGTGGGATGGGAACACTGAAGCTTTCTTT; CDR3: CASRWDGNTEAFF
D: TRBD2; V: TRBV5-1; size: NA; J: TRBJ2-7; DNA: TGCGCCAGCAGCCTGGGCGGGGGATTCTACGAGCAGTACTTC; CDR3: CASSLGGGFYEQYF
D: NA; V: TRBV6-5; size: once; J: TRBJ2-1; DNA: TGTGCCAGCAAGGAATCCGGGATGGAGCAGTTCTTC; CDR3: CASKESGMEQFF
D: NA; V: TRBV6-5; size: once; J: TRBJ2-2; DNA: TGTGCCAGCAGTTATTATCAGGGCGGGACCGGGGAGCTGTTTTTT; CDR3: CASSYYQGGTGELFF
D: NA; V: TRBV9; size: NA; J: TRBJ2-7; DNA: TGTGCCAGCAGCGTAAGGGACGGCTACGAGCAGTACTTC; CDR3: CASSVRDGYEQYF
D: NA; V: TRBV30; size: NA; J: TRBJ2-1; DNA: TGTGCCTGGAGTGTACAATTGGCAGGGTACAATGAGCAGTTCTTC; CDR3: CAWSVQLAGYNEQFF
D: TRBD1; V: TRBV10-2; size: once; J: TRBJ1-2; DNA: TGCGCCAGCAGCAGAGGACAGGGCATCTATGGCTACACCTTC; CDR3: CASSRGQGIYGYTF
D: NA; V: TRBV6-4; size: NA; J: TRBJ2-2; DNA: TGTGCCAGCGAGCCAGGGCCGAACACCGGGGAGCTGTTTTTT; CDR3: CASEPGPNTGELFF
D: NA; V: TRBV6-1; size: NA; J: TRBJ2-6; DNA: TGTGCCAGCAGTGAAGACAGCTCTGGGGCCAACGTCCTGACTTTC; CDR3: CASSEDSSGANVLTF
D: NA; V: TRBV6-5; size: NA; J: TRBJ2-7; DNA: TGTGCCAGCTGGGTGGGGAGAAACTACGAGCAGTACTTC; CDR3: CASWVGRNYEQYF
D: NA; V: TRBV27; size: NA; J: TRBJ1-1; DNA: TGTGCCAGCAGTTTCCGCTTGAACACTGAAGCTTTCTTT; CDR3: CASSFRLNTEAFF
D: NA; V: TRBV6-5; size: NA; J: TRBJ1-2; DNA: TGTGCCAGCAGGCCCCGGTCTCAGGGGTATGGCTACACCTTC; CDR3: CASRPRSQGYGYTF
D: NA; V: TRBV2; size: NA; J: TRBJ2-7; DNA: TGTGCCAGCAGTGAAAATGGATTCCGTCGGAACTACGAGCAGTACTTC; CDR3: CASSENGFRRNYEQYF
D: TRBD2; V: TRBV7-3; size: NA; J: TRBJ2-3; DNA: TGTGCCAGCAGCTTCCTTAGCGGGAGGGCAGATACGCAGTATTTT; CDR3: CASSFLSGRADTQYF
D: NA; V: TRBV7-9; size: NA; J: TRBJ1-2; DNA: TGTGCCAGCAGCTTACAGAGCACCTTC; CDR3: CASSLQSTF
D: NA; V: TRBV2; size: NA; J: TRBJ1-5; DNA: TGTGCCAGCAGTGAAAGAGGTAATCAGCCCCAGCATTTT; CDR3: CASSERGNQPQHF
D: NA; V: TRBV7-6; size: NA; J: TRBJ2-3; DNA: TGTGCTTCACAGCGACCGGACACAGATACGCAGTATTTT; CDR3: CASQRPDTDTQYF
D: TRBD2; V: TRBV11-1; size: NA; J: TRBJ2-2; DNA: TGTGCCAGCAGCCGAAGCGGGAGGGCCGAGGACACCGGGGAGCTGTTTTTT; CDR3: CASSRSGRAEDTGELFF
D: NA; V: TRBV9; size: once; J: TRBJ2-3; DNA: TGTGCCAGCAGCGTAGAAGGGACTGGGGACGGAAACACAGATACGCAGTATTTT; CDR3: CASSVEGTGDGNTDTQYF
D: TRBD2; V: TRBV5-1; size: NA; J: TRBJ2-7; DNA: TGCGCCAGCAGCTTCCGGGGGGATGCCTACGAGCAGTACTTC; CDR3: CASSFRGDAYEQYF
D: NA; V: TRBV9; size: NA; J: TRBJ2-7; DNA: TGTGCCAGCAGCCCCGGGTGGGACCAGATACACGAGTACGAGCAGTACTTC; CDR3: CASSPGWDQIHEYEQYF
D: TRBD1; V: TRBV9; size: NA; J: TRBJ1-2; DNA: TGTGCCAGCAGCCATGGGGGGACAGCCGACTATGGCTACACCTTC; CDR3: CASSHGGTADYGYTF
D: NA; V: TRBV19; size: NA; J: TRBJ1-3; DNA: TGTGCCAGTAGTATTCGAAGCTCTGGAAACACCATATATTTT; CDR3: CASSIRSSGNTIYF
D: NA; V: TRBV19; size: NA; J: TRBJ1-2; DNA: TGTGCCAGTAGTATTCGATCAGGGAGCTATGGCTACACCTTC; CDR3: CASSIRSGSYGYTF
D: NA; V: TRBV5-6; size: NA; J: TRBJ2-5; DNA: TGTGCCAGCAGCTTCGGTTTGGGGGAGGAGACCCAGTACTTC; CDR3: CASSFGLGEETQYF
D: NA; V: TRBV9; size: once; J: TRBJ2-7; DNA: TGTGCCAGCAGCGTAGGAGGAGGGACCTACGAGCAGTACTTC; CDR3: CASSVGGGTYEQYF
D: NA; V: TRBV6-5; size: NA; J: TRBJ2-1; DNA: TGTGCCAGCAGTTACGGCGGCGGGGATAACAATGAGCAGTTCTTC; CDR3: CASSYGGGDNNEQFF
D: NA; V: TRBV6-5; size: NA; J: TRBJ2-5; DNA: TGTGCCAGCAGTTACGCGCCGCATAGGCAAGAGACCCAGTACTTC; CDR3: CASSYAPHRQETQYF
D: NA; V: TRBV7-9; size: NA; J: TRBJ2-2; DNA: TGTGCCAGCAGCTTCCCAGGGAGGACCGGGGAGCTGTTTTTT; CDR3: CASSFPGRTGELFF
D: TRBD1; V: TRBV5-6; size: NA; J: TRBJ1-1; DNA: TGTGCCAGCAGCGGACAGGGGGCGCGAGGTCGAGCTTTCTTT; CDR3: CASSGQGARGRAFF
D: TRBD1; V: TRBV7-6; size: few; J: TRBJ1-5; DNA: TGTGCCAGCAGCCAGACAGGGAGTAATCAGCCCCAGCATTTT; CDR3: CASSQTGSNQPQHF
D: NA; V: TRBV4-2; size: NA; J: TRBJ2-3; DNA: TGTGCCAGCAGCCAACCAATAAGCAACACAGATACGCAGTATTTT; CDR3: CASSQPISNTDTQYF
D: TRBD2; V: TRBV2; size: few; J: TRBJ2-3; DNA: TGTGCCAGCAGTGAACCTAGAACTAGCGGGAGAGGGCCAGATACGCAGTATTTT; CDR3: CASSEPRTSGRGPDTQYF
D: NA; V: TRBV7-7; size: NA; J: TRBJ2-7; DNA: TGTGCCAGCAGCTTAGAAGCGGGTGATGCCTACGAGCAGTACTTC; CDR3: CASSLEAGDAYEQYF
D: NA; V: TRBV4-2; size: NA; J: TRBJ1-3; DNA: TGTGCCAGCAGCCATGTTGCGTCAGACGGGGGGATATATTTT; CDR3: CASSHVASDGGIYF
D: NA; V: TRBV2; size: NA; J: TRBJ1-2; DNA: TGTGCCAGCAGCGCTCCGGAGTCCTATGGCTACACCTTC; CDR3: CASSAPESYGYTF
D: TRBD1; V: TRBV4-1; size: NA; J: TRBJ1-4; DNA: TGCGCCAGCAGCCAAGATACAACAGGGGCTAATGAAAAACTGTTTTTT; CDR3: CASSQDTTGANEKLFF
D: TRBD2; V: TRBV27; size: NA; J: TRBJ2-1; DNA: TGTGCCAGCAGTTTTGGTCGGGGGGGGTACAATGAGCAGTTCTTC; CDR3: CASSFGRGGYNEQFF
D: TRBD2; V: TRBV4-1; size: NA; J: TRBJ2-5; DNA: TGCGCCAGCAGCCAAGAACCCGGGGGGGGACTAGCGGGAGACCAAGAGACCCAGTACTTC; CDR3: CASSQEPGGGLAGDQETQYF